The clone carrying this TCR beta chain was observed a handful of times. These data originate in a study of identical twins. This CDR3 comprises 12 residues. Trimming pared 6 bases from V and 3 bases from J, leaving 8 bases between. Germline lookup yields CDR1 MNHEY and CDR2 SVGAGI. TCRdb processed the 5' RACE reads anew with MiXCR; each CDR3 protein has one entry. Of roughly 720,000 distinct CDR3 sequences listed, 15% to 20% are singletons. The same sample was also studied in work on T cells expressing NK-cell markers.

The specimen sequenced was PBMCs. The rearrangement uses TRBV6-5 and TRBJ1-2; tentatively, D is TRBD1 (6 bases). The TCR was taken from a woman younger than 30 in good health. The CDR3, as DNA: TGTGCCAGCAGCACAGGGCACTATGGCTACACCTTC. Translated, it gives CASSTGHYGYTF.